This entry describes one T cell receptor (beta chain). As yet, its antigen is unknown. Time point in this sample: patch test 3, about 24 weeks after DPC sensitization. The treatment: therapeutic diphenylcyclopropenone sensitization with weekly scalp DPC. The total RNA was obtained from whole blood that was not fractionated. CDR1 SGHTA and CDR2 FQGNSA come from the germline V gene. V gave up 3 bases and J gave up 5 bases, with 7 bases separating them. The CDR3 runs to 12 residues. TCRdb re-derived calls from the RACE reads in MiXCR, one entry per CDR3 protein. The table records about 58,000 distinct CDR3 sequences, about an eighth of them present only once. The data derive from a study of human T cells and chemical hapten exposure. Study-level background: Per-sample variation in TCR yield stemmed mainly from small pooled library volume differences. The study's findings and limits: TCRs above 1 in 1000 frequency stayed constant with DPC sensitization. Expanded TCRs created a significantly greater count of big CDR3 similarity clusters than controls did.

This receptor was taken from a young man with alopecia areata. Some clones in this sample may be carry-over from other donors' samples. This sequence joins TRBV7-2 and TRBJ1-1, with D hard to call. Sequencing used whole blood, obtained in connection with sensitization to the hapten diphenylcyclopropenone (DPC). The CDR3, as DNA: TGTGCCAGCAGCTTTATCCGAACTGAAGCTTTCTTT. It encodes CASSFIRTEAFF.